The 13 T cell receptor beta chains in this list originate from one sample, sequenced in a study of T cell repertoires in cytomegalovirus infection. Each CDR3 protein is one row after TCRdb ran MiXCR on the reads. This sample has roughly 300,000 distinct CDR3 sequences, with about 26% found just once. The specimen was PBMCs. These TCRs come from a human donor in good health (CMV status not recorded). Some clones in this sample may be carry-over from other donors' samples.

V and J are TRBV2 and TRBJ2-2; tentative D call: TRBD2 (5 bases). Trimming took off 7 bases at V and 0 bases at J, with 12 bases between the two ends. The CDR3 is 15 amino acids. Germline V lookup: CDR1 SNHLY, CDR2 FYNNEI. The CDR3 loop is CASTGVPANTGELFF. For the CDR3, the DNA is TGTGCCAGCACCGGGGTCCCCGCGAACACCGGGGAGCTGTTTTTT.

Only a few counts were recorded for this clonotype. The J gene is TRBJ1-2, the V gene TRBV14, with D unclear. The germline CDR1 and CDR2 sequences are SGHDN and FVKESK. Trimming took off 0 bases at V and 3 bases at J, with 8 bases between the two ends. The CDR3 runs to 14 residues. DNA of the CDR3: TGTGCCAGCAGCCAAGACAGGTTGCACTATGGCTACACCTTC. Translation gives CASSQDRLHYGYTF.

V is TRBV7-2 and J is TRBJ1-2; TRBD1 might be the D (6 bases). Trimming removed 2 bases from V and 0 bases from J, with 10 bases in between. The CDR3 is made up of 15 amino acids. The germline gives CDR1 SGHTA, CDR2 FQGNSA. The chain's CDR3 is CASSLRGGPNYGYTF. Here the CDR3 DNA reads TGTGCCAGCAGCTTAAGGGGGGGACCTAACTATGGCTACACCTTC. Using reference TRBV7-2 and TRBJ1-2 for the parts outside the CDR3, the full variable domain is GAGVSQSPSNKVTEKGKDVELRCDPISGHTALYWYRQSLGQGLEFLIYFQGNSAPDKSGLPSDRFSAERTGGSVSTLTIQRTQQEDSAVYLCASSLRGGPNYGYTFGSGTRLTVV.

Only a few counts were recorded for this clonotype. The chain carries TRBV4-3 and TRBJ1-1, with D unresolved. This CDR3 has 14 amino acids. The germline V gene encodes CDR1 LGHNA and CDR2 YSLEER. Between the trimmed V and J ends, which lost 8 bases and 0 bases, there was a span of 13 bases. The CDR3 DNA reads TGCGCCAGCCGCGGGATGGGGATGAACACTGAAGCTTTCTTT. Its translation: CASRGMGMNTEAFF.

This clonotype was counted between two and nine times. The chain carries TRBV28 and TRBJ1-2; D is ambiguous. CDR1 MDHEN and CDR2 SYDVKM come from the germline V gene. The CDR3 totals 11 residues. V was trimmed by 5 bases and J by 6 bases, leaving 7 bases between them. In nucleotides, the CDR3 is TGTGCCAGCAGTACTAAACATGGCTACACCTTC. This gives the protein CASSTKHGYTF.

This clonotype has ten or more counts. The chain joins TRBV7-9 to TRBJ1-1; D is ambiguous. This CDR3 is 14 amino acids long. V dropped 2 bases and J dropped 8 bases, with 15 bases sitting between them. Germline V gene data show CDR1 as SEHNR and CDR2 as FQNEAQ (reference sequence). The CDR3 loop reads CASSLPVVGREAFF. The CDR3 bases are TGTGCCAGCAGCTTACCCGTCGTGGGCCGGGAAGCTTTCTTT.

The rearrangement joins TRBV11-2 to TRBJ2-3, with 7 nucleotides matching TRBD1. J gave up 2 bases and V 8 bases, and 19 bases lay outside the gene matches. The CDR3 covers 18 residues. In germline, CDR1 is SGHAT, CDR2 FQNNGV. The DNA for the CDR3 is TGTGCCAGCTGTAATATACGATCCGGGACAGCCCACACAGATACGCAGTATTTT. Protein product: CASCNIRSGTAHTDTQYF.

This clonotype has only a few counts. In nucleotides, the CDR3 is TGTGCCAGCAGTTGGACAGGGACGCCAGATACGCAGTATTTT. Amino acids: CASSWTGTPDTQYF. This chain joins TRBV28 and TRBJ2-3; 8 positions agree with TRBD1. V was pared by 4 bases and J by 4 bases, with 4 bases of the junction left unmatched. The CDR3 length is 14 residues. CDR1 and CDR2 (germline): MDHEN, SYDVKM.

The rearrangement uses TRBV19 and TRBJ1-5; D might be TRBD1 (6 bases). Trimming pared 6 bases from V and 6 bases from J, leaving 18 bases between. CDR1 is LNHDA, CDR2 SQIVND, per germline (reference sequence). CDR3 length equals 15 residues. CDR3 sequence (DNA): TGTGCCAGTAGGATAACAGGGAGGGCCCGTCAGCCCCAGCATTTT. This translates into CASRITGRARQPQHF. The whole variable domain, filled in from reference TRBV19 and TRBJ1-5, reads DGGITQSPKYLFRKEGQNVTLSCEQNLNHDAMYWYRQDPGQGLRLIYYSQIVNDFQKGDIAEGYSVSREKKESFPLTVTSAQKNPTAFYLCASRITGRARQPQHFGDGTRLSIL.

The rearrangement joins TRBV15 to TRBJ2-3; 8 nucleotides agree with TRBD1. V dropped 2 bases and J dropped 2; count of bases not matched to a gene: 6. Germline V gene data show CDR1 as LNHNV and CDR2 as YYDKDF (reference sequence). The CDR3 has 16 amino acids. In DNA, the CDR3 is TGTGCCACCAGCAGACCCCGGACAGGGAACACAGATACGCAGTATTTT. Translation gives CATSRPRTGNTDTQYF.

The CDR3 loop is CSASTLGLTYGYTF. In nucleotides, the CDR3 is TGCAGTGCTAGTACCCTAGGACTGACCTATGGCTACACCTTC. The J gene is TRBJ1-2, the V gene TRBV20-1, with unresolved D. Per the germline V gene, CDR1 is DFQATT and CDR2 is SNEGSKA (reference sequence). V was cut by 3 bases and J by 4 bases, with 15 bases left in between. This CDR3 has 14 amino acids.

About this clonotype: The junction departs from the called germline gene at one end, perhaps through a read error. The chain couples TRBV29-1 to TRBJ2-7, with TRBD1 matching over 8 bases. Germline V lookup: CDR1 SQVTM, CDR2 ANQGSEA. This CDR3 region has 15 residues. DNA for the CDR3: TGCAGCGCCGGGAACCCTTCAGGGGGCAGGGACGAGCAGTGCTTC. It codes for CSAGNPSGGRDEQCF.

The chain couples TRBV5-1 to TRBJ2-7; TRBD2 is a possible D gene (6 bases). Germline lookup yields CDR1 SGHRS and CDR2 YFSETQ. The CDR3 is 13 amino acids. V lost 1 base and J lost 6, with 11 bases in between. For the CDR3, the DNA is TGCGCCAGCAGCTTGCAGGTCGGGGGCGAGCAGTACTTC. Amino acids: CASSLQVGGEQYF. Full variable domain (outside the CDR3, taken from reference TRBV5-1 and TRBJ2-7): KAGVTQTPRYLIKTRGQQVTLSCSPISGHRSVSWYQQTPGQGLQFLFEYFSETQRNKGNFPGRFSGRQFSNSRSEMNVSTLELGDSALYLCASSLQVGGEQYFGPGTRLTVT.